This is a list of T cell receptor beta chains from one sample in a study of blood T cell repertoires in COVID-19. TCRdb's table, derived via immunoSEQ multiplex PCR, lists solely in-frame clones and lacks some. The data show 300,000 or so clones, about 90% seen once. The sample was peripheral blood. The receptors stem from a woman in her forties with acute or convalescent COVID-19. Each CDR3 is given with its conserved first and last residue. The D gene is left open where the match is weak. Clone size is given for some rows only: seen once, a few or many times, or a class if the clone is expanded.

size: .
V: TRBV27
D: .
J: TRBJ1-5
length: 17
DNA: TGTGCCAGCTTACTTGGGAATACAGGGCTTGGTAATCAGCCCCAGCATTTT
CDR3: CASLLGNTGLGNQPQHF

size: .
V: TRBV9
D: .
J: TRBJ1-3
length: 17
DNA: TGTGCCAGCAGCGTTCGGGACTCATCAGCGGGAGGAAACACCATATATTTT
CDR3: CASSVRDSSAGGNTIYF

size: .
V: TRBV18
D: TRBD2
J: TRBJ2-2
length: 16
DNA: TGTGCCAGCTCACTCGCAGCCGGGGGGTCAACCGGGGAGCTGTTTTTT
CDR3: CASSLAAGGSTGELFF

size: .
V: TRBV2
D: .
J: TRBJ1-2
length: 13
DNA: TGTGCCAGCACCTCGGTAGGAGGGTATGGCTACACCTTC
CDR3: CASTSVGGYGYTF

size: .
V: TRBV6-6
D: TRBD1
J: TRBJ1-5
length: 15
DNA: TGTGCCAGCAGATTGGGACAGGGCCACAATCAGCCCCAGCATTTT
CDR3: CASRLGQGHNQPQHF

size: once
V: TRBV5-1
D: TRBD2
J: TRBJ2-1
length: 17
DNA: TGCGCCAGCAGCTTGGGAGGACTAGCGGGGGGAGACAATGAGCAGTTCTTC
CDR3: CASSLGGLAGGDNEQFF

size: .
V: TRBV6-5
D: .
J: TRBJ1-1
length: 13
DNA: TGTGCCAGCAGTAGCCGGGACATCAGGAGAGCTTTCTTT
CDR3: CASSSRDIRRAFF

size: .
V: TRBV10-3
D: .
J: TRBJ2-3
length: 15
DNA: TGTGCCACCCGAGGGGGACCTCCTAGCACAGATACGCAGTATTTT
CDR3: CATRGGPPSTDTQYF

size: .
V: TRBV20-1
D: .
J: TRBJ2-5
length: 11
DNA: TGCAGTGCCAGGAAACAAGAGACCCAGTACTTC
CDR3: CSARKQETQYF

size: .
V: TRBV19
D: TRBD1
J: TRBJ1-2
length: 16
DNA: TGTGCCAGTAGTATGCCGACAGGGTTAGCTAACTATGGCTACACCTTC
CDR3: CASSMPTGLANYGYTF

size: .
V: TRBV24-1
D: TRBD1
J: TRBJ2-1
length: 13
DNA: TGTGCCACCAGTGGCCTTTACAGGGGTGAGCAGTTCTTC
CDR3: CATSGLYRGEQFF

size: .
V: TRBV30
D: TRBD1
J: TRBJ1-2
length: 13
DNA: TGTGCCTGGAGTGGGGGACAGCACTATGGCTACACCTTC
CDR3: CAWSGGQHYGYTF

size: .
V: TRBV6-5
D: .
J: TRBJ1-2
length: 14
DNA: TGTGCCAGCACTTCAGGGGCGCTTAACTATGGCTACACCTTC
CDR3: CASTSGALNYGYTF